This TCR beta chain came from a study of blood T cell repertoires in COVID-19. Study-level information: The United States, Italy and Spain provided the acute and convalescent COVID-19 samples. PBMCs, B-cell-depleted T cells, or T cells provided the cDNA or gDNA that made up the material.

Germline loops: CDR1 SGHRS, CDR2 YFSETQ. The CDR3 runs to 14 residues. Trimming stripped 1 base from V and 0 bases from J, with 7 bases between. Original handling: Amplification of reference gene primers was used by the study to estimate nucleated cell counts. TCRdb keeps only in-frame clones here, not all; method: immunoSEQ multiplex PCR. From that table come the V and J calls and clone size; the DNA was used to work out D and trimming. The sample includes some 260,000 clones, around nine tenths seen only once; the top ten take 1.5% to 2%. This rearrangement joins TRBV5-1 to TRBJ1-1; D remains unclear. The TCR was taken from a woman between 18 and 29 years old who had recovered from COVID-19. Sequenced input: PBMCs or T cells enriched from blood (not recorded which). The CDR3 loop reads CASSLLPVNTEAFF. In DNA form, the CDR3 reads TGCGCCAGCAGCTTGCTCCCCGTGAACACTGAAGCTTTCTTT.